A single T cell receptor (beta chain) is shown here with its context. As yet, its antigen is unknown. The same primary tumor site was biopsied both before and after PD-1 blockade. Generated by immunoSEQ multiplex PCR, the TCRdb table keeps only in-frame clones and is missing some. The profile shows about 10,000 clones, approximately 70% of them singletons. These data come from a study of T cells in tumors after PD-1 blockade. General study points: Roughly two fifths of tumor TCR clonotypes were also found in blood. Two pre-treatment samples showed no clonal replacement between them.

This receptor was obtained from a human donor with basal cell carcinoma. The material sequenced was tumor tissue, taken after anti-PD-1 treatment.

In DNA form, the CDR3 reads TGTGCCAGCAGACCTTCTTTAGACCCTGGAAACACCATATATTTT. Translation gives CASRPSLDPGNTIYF. The chain recombines TRBV2 with TRBJ1-3, with unresolved D. Germline CDR1 reads SNHLY; CDR2 reads FYNNEI. The CDR3 sequence is 15 residues long. V was shortened by 6 bases and J by 2 bases, with 14 bases between the two germline ends.